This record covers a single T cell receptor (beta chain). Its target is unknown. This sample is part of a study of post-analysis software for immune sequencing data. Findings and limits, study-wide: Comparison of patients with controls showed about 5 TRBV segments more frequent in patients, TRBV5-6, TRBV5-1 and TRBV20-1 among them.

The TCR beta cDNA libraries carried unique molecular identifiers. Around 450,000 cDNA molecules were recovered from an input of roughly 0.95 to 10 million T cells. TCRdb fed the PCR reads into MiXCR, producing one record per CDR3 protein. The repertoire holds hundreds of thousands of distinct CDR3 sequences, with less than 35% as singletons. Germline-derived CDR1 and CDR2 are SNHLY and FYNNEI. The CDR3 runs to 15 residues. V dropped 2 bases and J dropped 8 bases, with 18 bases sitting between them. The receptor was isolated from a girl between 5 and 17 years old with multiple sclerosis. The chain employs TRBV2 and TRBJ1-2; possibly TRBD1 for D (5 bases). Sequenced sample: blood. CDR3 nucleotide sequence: TGTGCCAGCAGTGAAAGCTTCGGGACTGTAGTGGGCTACACCTTC. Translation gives CASSESFGTVVGYTF.